This T cell receptor (beta chain) was obtained from a study of graft-versus-host responses after intestinal transplantation. The CDR3 length is 15 residues. Germline CDR1 is SGHDN and CDR2 is FVKESK. V shed 1 base and J 5 bases; nucleotides not matched to a gene: 6. Details on this clone: The antigen remains undetermined.

Clones were sequenced by immunoSEQ multiplex PCR, and TCRdb holds only the in-frame ones, with some missing. The data show 40,000 to 55,000 clones, roughly 90% seen once. Whole-study results and caveats: Circulating GvH clones peaking coincided with falling HvG clones soon after transplant. Where graft-donor T cell macrochimerism was present, patients had high graft-versus-host to host-versus-graft clonal ratios in allografts. Ileal or blood samples showed some GvH clones first, and such clones were also found in recipient marrow.

This TCR was recovered from a human patient who received an intestinal transplant, so some T cells may come from the graft donor. The chain is built from TRBV14 and TRBJ2-3; the match to TRBD1 covers 7 bases. This sample comprised PBMCs, obtained 524 days after transplant. The CDR3, as DNA: TGTGCCAGCAGCCAAGCGTACAGGGGTGAAGATACGCAGTATTTT. Translation: CASSQAYRGEDTQYF. Variable domain in full (rest from reference TRBV14 and TRBJ2-3): EAGVTQFPSHSVIEKGQTVTLRCDPISGHDNLYWYRRVMGKEIKFLLHFVKESKQDESGMPNNRFLAERTGGTYSTLKVQPAELEDSGVYFCASSQAYRGEDTQYFGPGTRLTVL.